The 5 T cell receptor beta chains below come from one sample, sequenced in a study of T cell responses to AZD1222 COVID-19 vaccine. Clones were read by immunoSEQ multiplex PCR, and TCRdb kept only the in-frame ones, dropping some. The profile shows 90,000 to 150,000 clones, roughly 87% of them singletons. This sample comprised peripheral blood, obtained on day 0 of AZD1222 vaccination. These receptor sequences come from an adult in good health.

The rearrangement joins TRBV24-1 to TRBJ2-7; D might be TRBD1 (5 bases). V was shortened by 5 bases and J by 0 bases, with 13 bases between the two germline ends. Germline loops: CDR1 KGHDR, CDR2 SFDVKD. The CDR3 has 15 amino acids. CDR3 in amino acids: CATSAADSYSYEQYF. DNA for the CDR3: TGTGCCACCAGTGCAGCTGACAGTTACTCCTACGAGCAGTACTTC.

The J gene is TRBJ2-7, the V gene TRBV10-1; D ambiguous. Germline V gives CDR1 WNHNN, CDR2 SYGVQD (reference sequence). The CDR3 runs to 14 residues. V was clipped by 2 bases and J by 1 base, with 9 bases between them. The CDR3 coding sequence is TGCGCCAGCAGTGAGATAGGCAGGTCCTACGAGCAGTACTTC. Translated, it gives CASSEIGRSYEQYF.

This sequence joins TRBV4-1 and TRBJ1-5; TRBD1 matches at 9 bases. The CDR3 consists of 15 residues. J gave up 8 bases and V 4 bases, and 9 bases lay outside the gene matches. Per the germline V gene, CDR1 is MGHRA and CDR2 is YSYEKL. For the CDR3, the DNA is TGCGCCAGCAGCCCGATTCGGACAGGGGAAGAGCCCCAGCATTTT. It translates to CASSPIRTGEEPQHF.

V usage is TRBV10-3 and J usage is TRBJ2-1; D uncertain. The V end was cut by 2 bases, the J end by 6 bases, with 8 bases between. CDR1 ENHRY and CDR2 SYGVKD come from the germline V gene. This CDR3 has 13 residues. CDR3 DNA: TGTGCCATCAGTGAGGCGGCTCCCAATGAGCAGTTCTTC. Its protein is CAISEAAPNEQFF.

The chain is built from TRBV12-3 or TRBV12-4 and TRBJ1-2; D might be TRBD1 (5 bases). The CDR3 totals 13 residues. V gave up 8 bases and J gave up 5 bases, with 15 bases separating them. The CDR3 DNA reads TGTGCCAGCTTTCAAGCGGGGGGTTATGGCTACACCTTC. Translation: CASFQAGGYGYTF.